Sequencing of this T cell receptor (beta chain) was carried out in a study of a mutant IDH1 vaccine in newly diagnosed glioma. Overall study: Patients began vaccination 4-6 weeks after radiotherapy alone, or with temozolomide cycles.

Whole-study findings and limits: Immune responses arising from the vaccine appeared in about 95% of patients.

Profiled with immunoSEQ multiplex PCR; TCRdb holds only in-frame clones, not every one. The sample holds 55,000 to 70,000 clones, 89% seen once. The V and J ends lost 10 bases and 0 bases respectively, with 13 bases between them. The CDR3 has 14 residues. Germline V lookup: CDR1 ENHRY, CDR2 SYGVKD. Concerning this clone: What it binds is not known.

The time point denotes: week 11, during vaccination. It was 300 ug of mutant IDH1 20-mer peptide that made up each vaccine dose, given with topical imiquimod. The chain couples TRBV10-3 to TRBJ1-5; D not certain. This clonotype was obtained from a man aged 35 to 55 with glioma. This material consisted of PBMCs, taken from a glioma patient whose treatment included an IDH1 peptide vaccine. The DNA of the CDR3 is TGTGCCACCGGAGCGGAATATAGCAATCAGCCCCAGCATTTT. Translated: CATGAEYSNQPQHF.